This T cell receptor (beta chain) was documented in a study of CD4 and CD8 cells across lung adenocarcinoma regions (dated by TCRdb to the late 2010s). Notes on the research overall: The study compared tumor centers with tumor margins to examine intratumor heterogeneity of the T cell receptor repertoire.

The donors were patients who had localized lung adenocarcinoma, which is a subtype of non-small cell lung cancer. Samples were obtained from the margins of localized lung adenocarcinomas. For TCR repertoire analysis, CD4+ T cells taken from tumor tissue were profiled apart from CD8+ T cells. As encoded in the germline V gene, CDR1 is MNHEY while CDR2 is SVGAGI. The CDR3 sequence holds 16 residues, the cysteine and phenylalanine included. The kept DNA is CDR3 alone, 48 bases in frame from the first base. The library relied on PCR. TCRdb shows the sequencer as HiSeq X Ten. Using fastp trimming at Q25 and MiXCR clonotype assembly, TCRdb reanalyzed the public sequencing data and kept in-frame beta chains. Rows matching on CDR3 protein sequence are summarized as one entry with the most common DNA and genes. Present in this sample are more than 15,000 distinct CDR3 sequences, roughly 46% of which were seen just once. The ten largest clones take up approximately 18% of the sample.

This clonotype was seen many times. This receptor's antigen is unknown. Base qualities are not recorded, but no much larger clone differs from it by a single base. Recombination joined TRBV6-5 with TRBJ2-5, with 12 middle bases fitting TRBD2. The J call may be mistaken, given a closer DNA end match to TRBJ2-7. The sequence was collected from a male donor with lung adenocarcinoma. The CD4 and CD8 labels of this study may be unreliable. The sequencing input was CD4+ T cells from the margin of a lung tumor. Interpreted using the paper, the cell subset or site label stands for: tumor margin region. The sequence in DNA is TGTGCCAGCAGTTTGCAACCTCTAGCGGGAGGGGGCGAGCAGTACTTC. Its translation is CASSLQPLAGGGEQYF.